This T cell receptor beta chain was profiled in a study of blood T cell repertoires in COVID-19. In germline, CDR1 is LNHDA, CDR2 SQIVND (reference sequence). The CDR3 has 14 amino acids. The germline V and J ends were trimmed by 4 bases and 0 bases, with 7 bases remaining between them. Data came from immunoSEQ multiplex PCR; TCRdb stores just in-frame clones and leaves some out. Seen here are 35,000 to 45,000 clones, about nine tenths observed once, and the top ten hold 20% to 25%. The V and J genes are TRBV19 and TRBJ1-3; D remains unclear. The sequence derives from a man between 60 and 75 years old with acute or convalescent COVID-19. Sequenced sample: peripheral blood. CDR3 region: CASSNARSGNTIYF. CDR3 nucleotide sequence: TGTGCCAGTAGTAATGCGCGCTCTGGAAACACCATATATTTT.